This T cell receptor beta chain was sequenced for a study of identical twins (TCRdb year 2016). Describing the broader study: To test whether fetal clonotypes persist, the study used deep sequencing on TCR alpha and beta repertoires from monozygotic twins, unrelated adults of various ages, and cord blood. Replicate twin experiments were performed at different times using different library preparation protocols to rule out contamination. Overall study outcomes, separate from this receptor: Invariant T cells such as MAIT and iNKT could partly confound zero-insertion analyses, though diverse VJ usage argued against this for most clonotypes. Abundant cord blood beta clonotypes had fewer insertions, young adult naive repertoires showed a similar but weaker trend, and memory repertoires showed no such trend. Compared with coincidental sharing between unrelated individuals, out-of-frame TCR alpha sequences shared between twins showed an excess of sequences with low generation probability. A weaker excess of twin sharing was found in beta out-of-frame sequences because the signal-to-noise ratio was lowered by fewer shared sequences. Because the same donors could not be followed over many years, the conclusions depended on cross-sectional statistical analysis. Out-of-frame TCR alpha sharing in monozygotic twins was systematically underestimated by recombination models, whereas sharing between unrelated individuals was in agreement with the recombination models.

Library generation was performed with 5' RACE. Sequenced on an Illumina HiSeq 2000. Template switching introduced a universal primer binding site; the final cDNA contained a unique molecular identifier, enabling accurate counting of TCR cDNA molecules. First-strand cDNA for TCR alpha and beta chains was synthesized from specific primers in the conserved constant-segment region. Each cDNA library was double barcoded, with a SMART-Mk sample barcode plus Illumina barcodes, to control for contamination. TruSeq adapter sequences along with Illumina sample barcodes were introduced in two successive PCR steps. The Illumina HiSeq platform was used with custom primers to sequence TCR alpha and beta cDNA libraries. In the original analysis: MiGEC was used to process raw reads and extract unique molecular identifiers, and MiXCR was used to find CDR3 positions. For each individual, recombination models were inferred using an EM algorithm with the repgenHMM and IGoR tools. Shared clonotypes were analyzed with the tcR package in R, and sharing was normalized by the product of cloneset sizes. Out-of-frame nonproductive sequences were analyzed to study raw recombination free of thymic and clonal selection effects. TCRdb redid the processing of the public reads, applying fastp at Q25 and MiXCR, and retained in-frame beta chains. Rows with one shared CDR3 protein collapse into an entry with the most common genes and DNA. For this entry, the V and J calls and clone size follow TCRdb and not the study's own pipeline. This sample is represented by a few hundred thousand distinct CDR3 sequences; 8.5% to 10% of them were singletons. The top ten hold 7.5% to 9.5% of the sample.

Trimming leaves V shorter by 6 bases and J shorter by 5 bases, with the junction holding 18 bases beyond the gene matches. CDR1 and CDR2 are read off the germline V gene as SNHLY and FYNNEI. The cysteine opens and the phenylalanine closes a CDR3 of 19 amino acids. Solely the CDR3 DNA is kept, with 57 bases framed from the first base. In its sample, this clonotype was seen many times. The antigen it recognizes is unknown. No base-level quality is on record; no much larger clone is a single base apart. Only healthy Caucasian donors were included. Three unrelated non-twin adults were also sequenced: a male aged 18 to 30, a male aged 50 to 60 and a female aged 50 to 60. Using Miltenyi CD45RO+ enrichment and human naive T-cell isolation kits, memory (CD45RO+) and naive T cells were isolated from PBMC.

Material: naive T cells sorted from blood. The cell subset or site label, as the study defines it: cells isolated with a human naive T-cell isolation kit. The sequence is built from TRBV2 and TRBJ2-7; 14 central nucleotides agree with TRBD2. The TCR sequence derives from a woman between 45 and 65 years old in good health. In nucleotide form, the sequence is TGTGCCAGCAGACACGCGACTAGCGGGAGGGCTCCAAGTTGGGACGAGCAGTACTTC. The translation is CASRHATSGRAPSWDEQYF.